This T cell receptor (beta chain) came from a study of human T cells and chemical hapten exposure. Across the study: Subjects had 2% DPC placed on roughly 2 cm by roughly 2 cm of upper inner arm skin for sensitization.

TCRdb reprocessed the RACE reads with MiXCR, giving one entry per CDR3 protein. The table records approximately 350,000 distinct CDR3 sequences, approximately 6.3% of them present only once. Trimming cost V 0 bases and J 4 bases, with 11 bases left between them. This CDR3 region has 15 residues. Germline V lookup: CDR1 SGHNT, CDR2 YYREEE (reference sequence). Time point here: patch test 1, 2 weeks after DPC sensitization. This sample's treatment: therapeutic diphenylcyclopropenone sensitization with weekly scalp DPC. Blood sampling preceded each patch test application. This material consisted of whole blood, taken in connection with sensitization to the hapten diphenylcyclopropenone (DPC). The chain is built from TRBV5-4 and TRBJ1-3; unclear D gene. The sequence derives from a woman between 18 and 29 years old with alopecia areata. Some clones in this sample may be carry-over from other donors' samples. CDR3 in amino acids: CASSLDGSRGNTIYF. The CDR3 DNA is TGTGCCAGCAGCTTGGACGGCTCGAGGGGAAACACCATATATTTT. Looking up the rest from reference TRBV5-4 and TRBJ1-3 gives the full variable domain: ETGVTQSPTHLIKTRGQQVTLRCSSQSGHNTVSWYQQALGQGPQFIFQYYREEENGRGNFPPRFSGLQFPNYSSELNVNALELDDSALYLCASSLDGSRGNTIYFGEGSWLTVV.